This T cell receptor beta chain was captured in a study of CD8+ T cells in alopecia areata. Study outcomes and limitations: There were many expanded lesional clones persisting in scalp and blood during tofacitinib. Scalp clonality decreased significantly with tofacitinib, and so did expanded CD8+ clones among the top 100.

RNA was isolated and reverse transcribed to cDNA, the sequencing template. The repertoire was sequenced with immunoSEQ multiplex PCR; TCRdb's copy has only in-frame clones and lacks some. The sample shows over 150,000 clones, about three fifths of them seen only once. As to treatment: oral pan-JAK inhibitor, 5-10 mg twice daily. The CDR3 has 16 residues. Germline-derived CDR1 and CDR2 are LNHNV and YYDKDF (reference sequence). Trimming shortened V by 5 bases and J by 5 bases, and 18 bases separated the two germline ends. Regarding this clone: Its antigen remains unidentified.

This clonotype was sampled from a human donor with alopecia areata. The specimen comprised CD4+ T cells sorted from blood, sampled at week 4, from a patient treated with tofacitinib. The genes are TRBV15 and TRBJ1-4; D remains ambiguous. CDR3 nucleotides: TGTGCCACCAGCTCCAATCCGGGTACCGTAAATGAAAAACTGTTTTTT. Protein product: CATSSNPGTVNEKLFF.